Following are 28 T cell receptor beta chains from one sample sequenced in a study of blood T cell repertoires in COVID-19. Sequenced by immunoSEQ multiplex PCR; TCRdb stores in-frame clones only, minus some. The sample yields some 250,000 clones, about 91% seen once. Sample: PBMCs or T cells enriched from blood (not recorded which). Every receptor here comes from a human donor in a cohort exposed to, infected with or recovered from COVID-19 (not recorded which). The donor label of this sample is uncertain.

This chain links TRBV29-1 with TRBJ1-1; 7 positions agree with TRBD1. The V segment lost 3 bases and the J segment 5 bases; nucleotides outside the gene matches: 3. CDR3 length equals 12 residues. CDR1 SQVTM and CDR2 ANQGSEA come from the germline V gene. CDR3 region: CSVDRGATEAFF. The CDR3 DNA is TGCAGCGTTGACAGGGGGGCAACTGAAGCTTTCTTT.

The CDR3 reads CASSLFGGPNTGELFF. In nucleotides, the CDR3 is TGTGCCAGCAGCTTATTCGGCGGGCCGAACACCGGGGAGCTGTTTTTT. This chain joins TRBV7-2 and TRBJ2-2; D is possibly TRBD2 (5 bases). The germline gives CDR1 SGHTA, CDR2 FQGNSA. V lost 2 bases, J lost 0 bases, and 10 bases lay in between. This CDR3 spans 16 amino acids.

The chain couples TRBV11-2 to TRBJ2-5; 8 bases match TRBD1. V was clipped by 3 bases and J by 5 bases; unmatched bases: 5. Germline loops: CDR1 SGHAT, CDR2 FQNNGV. The CDR3 has 14 amino acids. The CDR3 bases are TGTGCCAGCAGCTTGCAGGGGGCAGGGGAGACCCAGTACTTC. Amino acid sequence: CASSLQGAGETQYF.

The chain is built from TRBV28 and TRBJ1-5; possible D gene TRBD1, 5 bases. Per the germline V gene, CDR1 is MDHEN and CDR2 is SYDVKM. With 7 bases removed from V and 3 bases from J, the gap between germline ends came to 16 bases. The CDR3 loop spans 15 amino acids. The CDR3 DNA reads TGTGCCAGCACCGTTGGACGGACACTCAATCAGCCCCAGCATTTT. It translates to CASTVGRTLNQPQHF.

The gene calls are TRBV24-1 and TRBJ1-2; weak D call: TRBD1 (5 bases). The CDR3 runs to 14 residues. Trimming pared 4 bases from V and 4 bases from J, leaving 12 bases between. Per the germline V gene, CDR1 is KGHDR and CDR2 is SFDVKD. This chain's CDR3 is CATSEPGLSYGYTF. CDR3 in DNA: TGTGCCACCAGTGAACCGGGACTGAGCTATGGCTACACCTTC.

The rearrangement joins TRBV6-5 to TRBJ2-7; 8 bases map to TRBD1. The trim removed 2 bases at V and 7 bases at J, leaving 4 bases unmatched. Germline V gene sequence: CDR1 MNHEY, CDR2 SVGAGI. This CDR3 contains 13 residues. Here the CDR3 DNA reads TGTGCCAGCAGTTACCAGGGGGCTCGAGAGCAGTACTTC. Encoded protein: CASSYQGAREQYF.

This rearrangement joins TRBV19 to TRBJ2-7; 7 positions agree with TRBD1. Germline assignment: CDR1 LNHDA and CDR2 SQIVND (reference sequence). V lost 6 bases and J lost 3; bases outside the gene matches: 8. The CDR3 has 14 amino acids. The CDR3, as DNA: TGTGCCAGTAGCTCCTTACAGGGGAACTACGAGCAGTACTTC. Its translation: CASSSLQGNYEQYF.

The V and J genes are TRBV7-9 and TRBJ2-1; 9 nucleotides agree with TRBD2. There are 16 residues in the CDR3. Per the germline V gene, CDR1 is SEHNR and CDR2 is FQNEAQ (reference sequence). The V segment lost 5 bases and the J segment 0 bases; nucleotides outside the gene matches: 5. The CDR3 here is CASSPQRGASYNEQFF. CDR3 coding DNA: TGTGCCAGCAGCCCTCAGCGGGGGGCCTCCTACAATGAGCAGTTCTTC.

In this sample, this clone turned up a few times. The chain recombines TRBV29-1 with TRBJ1-2; 9 bases fit TRBD1. Germline V gene lookup returns CDR1 SQVTM and CDR2 ANQGSEA. The CDR3 loop spans 13 amino acids. V was pared by 2 bases and J by 3 bases, with 1 base of the junction left unmatched. The CDR3 sequence is CSVERDRDYGYTF. DNA of the CDR3: TGCAGCGTTGAACGGGACAGGGACTATGGCTACACCTTC.

The V call is TRBV5-5, the J call TRBJ2-7; D unresolved. The CDR3 totals 16 residues. Germline V lookup: CDR1 SGHKS, CDR2 YYEKEE (reference sequence). V shed 0 bases and J shed 2 bases, with 15 bases lying between them. This CDR3 reads CASSLAIASATYEQYF. CDR3 nucleotides: TGTGCCAGCAGCTTGGCTATAGCTAGTGCCACCTACGAGCAGTACTTC.

The CDR3 sequence is CASSFGQGPYEQYF. The CDR3 DNA reads as TGTGCCAGTAGTTTTGGACAGGGCCCCTACGAGCAGTACTTC. The chain couples TRBV19 to TRBJ2-7; TRBD1 matches at 8 bases. CDR1 LNHDA and CDR2 SQIVND come from the germline V gene (reference sequence). Germline trimming cut 5 bases from V and 2 bases from J; bases unmatched to any gene: 5. The CDR3 runs 14 residues.

This clone was seen once. J is TRBJ1-2 and V is TRBV12-5; 7 bases align to TRBD1. The germline CDR1 and CDR2 sequences are LGHNT and FRNRAP. The CDR3 has 13 amino acids. J was trimmed by 3 bases and V by 4 bases; bases with no gene match: 2. The CDR3, as DNA: TGTGCTAGTGGTTGGGGGACAGACTATGGCTACACCTTC. Translating gives CASGWGTDYGYTF.

This clone came up once. The V gene is TRBV29-1, the J gene TRBJ2-3, with 9 bases matching TRBD1. The J segment lost 1 base and the V segment lost 7 bases, leaving 0 bases of the junction unmatched. CDR1 and CDR2 from the germline V gene are SQVTM and ANQGSEA. CDR3 size: 12 residues. The CDR3 region has the DNA TGCAGCGGGACAGGGGGCACAGATACGCAGTATTTT. Its translation: CSGTGGTDTQYF.

The genes are TRBV30 and TRBJ2-5; possibly TRBD2 for D (6 bases). Germline V gives CDR1 GTSNPN, CDR2 SVGIG (reference sequence). The V end was cut by 0 bases, the J end by 4 bases, with 9 bases between. The CDR3 extends over 13 amino acids. The CDR3 region has the DNA TGTGCCTGGAGTGTTGGGGGGAGAGAGACCCAGTACTTC. Translated: CAWSVGGRETQYF.

This clone was found once. V is TRBV7-9 and J is TRBJ1-1; TRBD1 matches at 9 bases. CDR1 and CDR2 (germline): SEHNR, FQNEAQ (reference sequence). This CDR3 is built from 18 residues. The ends lost 5 bases at V and 6 bases at J; junction bases unmatched: 19. CDR3 DNA sequence: TGTGCCAGCAGCCAAACTTATAGCACAGGGGGCCTAGACTCTGAAGCTTTCTTT. Its translation is CASSQTYSTGGLDSEAFF.

This chain connects TRBV30 to TRBJ2-2; TRBD2 matches at 7 bases. The CDR3 totals 12 residues. Germline lookup yields CDR1 GTSNPN and CDR2 SVGIG (reference sequence). Losses at the gene ends were 1 base for V and 17 bases for J; bases not matched to a gene: 10. The CDR3 loop is CAWSAGLRPAFF. In nucleotides, the CDR3 is TGTGCCTGGAGTGCGGGACTAAGGCCCGCCTTTTTT.

The V gene is TRBV4-1, the J gene TRBJ1-2, with 7 bases matching TRBD1. Germline-derived CDR1 and CDR2 are MGHRA and YSYEKL. Unmatched junction bases numbered 0, after V lost 4 bases and J lost 4 bases. The CDR3 sequence is 12 residues long. CDR3 amino acids: CASSRDSYGYTF. CDR3 bases: TGCGCCAGCAGCCGGGACAGCTATGGCTACACCTTC.

J is TRBJ1-2 and V is TRBV12-5; D perhaps matches TRBD1 (6 bases). V shed 2 bases and J shed 4 bases, with 11 bases lying between them. The germline gives CDR1 LGHNT, CDR2 FRNRAP. This CDR3 has 14 residues. The CDR3 loop is CASGLYRAGYGYTF. CDR3 coding DNA: TGTGCTAGTGGTTTGTACAGGGCAGGCTATGGCTACACCTTC.

This sequence joins TRBV10-2 and TRBJ1-6; perhaps TRBD1 as D (6 bases). Trimming left V 2 bases short and J 7 bases short, with 12 bases between. Germline CDR1 WSHSY, CDR2 SAAADI. This CDR3 is 15 amino acids long. This chain's CDR3 is CASSEGTTGNSPLHF. For the CDR3, the DNA is TGCGCCAGCAGTGAGGGTACTACAGGGAATTCACCCCTCCACTTT.

V gene TRBV5-1 combines with J gene TRBJ2-2; a possible D gene is TRBD1 (6 bases). This CDR3 comprises 17 residues. Germline loops: CDR1 SGHRS, CDR2 YFSETQ. V was trimmed by 0 bases and J by 5 bases, leaving 17 bases between them. CDR3 sequence: CASSLVVNRVGTGELFF. CDR3 DNA sequence: TGCGCCAGCAGCTTGGTGGTTAACAGGGTTGGGACCGGGGAGCTGTTTTTT.

V usage is TRBV30 and J usage is TRBJ1-5, with 7 positions matching TRBD1. V was pared by 2 bases and J by 5 bases, with 9 bases of the junction left unmatched. The CDR3 is 15 amino acids. Per the germline V gene, CDR1 is GTSNPN and CDR2 is SVGIG (reference sequence). CDR3 sequence: CAWSLLGQGDQPQHF. For the CDR3, the DNA is TGTGCCTGGAGTCTGCTGGGGCAGGGGGATCAGCCCCAGCATTTT.

The chain carries TRBV29-1 and TRBJ1-1, with D perhaps TRBD1 (6 bases). Germline-derived CDR1 and CDR2 are SQVTM and ANQGSEA. The ends were cut back, 5 bases at V and 3 bases at J, with 10 bases in the middle. This CDR3 contains 12 residues. The CDR3 reads CSVTGLDTEAFF. CDR3 sequence (DNA): TGCAGCGTTACAGGGTTAGACACTGAAGCTTTCTTT.

This clone was counted a single time. The chain couples TRBV30 to TRBJ2-7, with D possibly matching TRBD2 (5 bases). The CDR3 has 14 residues. Germline assignment: CDR1 GTSNPN and CDR2 SVGIG (reference sequence). With 7 bases removed from V and 4 bases from J, the gap between germline ends came to 20 bases. This CDR3 is CASLGTSGSYEQYF. As DNA, the CDR3 is TGTGCCTCCTTAGGTACCAGCGGCAGTTACGAGCAGTACTTC.

This chain links TRBV5-1 with TRBJ1-4; 7 bases match TRBD1. The V gene's germline CDR1 is SGHRS and CDR2 YFSETQ. J gave up 3 bases and V 2 bases, and 4 bases lay outside the gene matches. The CDR3 loop spans 15 amino acids. CDR3 sequence (DNA): TGCGCCAGCAGCTTACAGGGGTTCCCTAATGAAAAACTGTTTTTT. Translated: CASSLQGFPNEKLFF.

A single count supports this clone. The chain has TRBV6-4 and TRBJ2-3, with a weak D call TRBD1 (6 bases). The V and J ends lost 3 bases and 2 bases respectively, with 21 bases between them. This CDR3 is built from 18 residues. Germline V gives CDR1 MRHNA, CDR2 SNTAGT. The CDR3, as DNA: TGTGCCAGCAGTGAGATGCCCCCAGACAGGCTCCACACAGATACGCAGTATTTT. Translation: CASSEMPPDRLHTDTQYF.

The chain uses TRBV9 and TRBJ2-1; 9 nucleotides line up with TRBD2. CDR1 and CDR2 (germline): SGDLS, YYNGEE. After removal of 6 bases from V and 5 bases from J, the junction contained 9 bases not matched to a gene. CDR3 size: 15 residues. The CDR3 reads CASTPGLAMDNEQFF. As DNA, the CDR3 is TGTGCCAGCACCCCGGGACTAGCTATGGACAATGAGCAGTTCTTC.

This chain links TRBV6-2 or TRBV6-3 with TRBJ1-1; no firm D call. From germline, CDR1 is MNHEY and CDR2 SVGEGT. The CDR3 is 13 amino acids. Deletions cut 0 bases from V and 7 bases from J, with 9 bases between. CDR3 nucleotide sequence: TGTGCCAGCAGTTACTCGAGAGCGGATGAAGCTTTCTTT. It is translated as CASSYSRADEAFF.

The rearrangement uses TRBV12-5 and TRBJ1-1, with D hard to call. The CDR3 spans 15 residues. V dropped 0 bases and J dropped 4 bases, with 12 bases sitting between them. Germline values: CDR1 LGHNT, CDR2 FRNRAP. The CDR3 sequence is CASGLVVGSGTEAFF. DNA of the CDR3: TGTGCTAGTGGTTTGGTAGTTGGGTCGGGCACTGAAGCTTTCTTT.